The 5 T cell receptor beta chains listed next were all sequenced from one sample in a study of circulating CD8 cells and anti-PD-1 response in melanoma. Using roughly 15 ng of total RNA, TCR libraries were made with the QIAseq Immune Repertoire TCR panel. TCRdb independently ran MiXCR on the reads; one entry per CDR3 protein. Found here are roughly 700 distinct CDR3 sequences, about 13% of them singletons; the top ten hold approximately 40%. Sorting of live CD3+CD8+TCRalphabeta+ cells by PD-1 and/or TIGIT gave four subsets. The sample consisted of CD8+ T cells from PBMCs, taken at baseline or after one month of anti-PD-1 therapy (not recorded which). Receptors originate from a human donor with melanoma.

Points on this clonotype: A junction end diverges from the germline sequence, so it may reflect a read error. This chain connects TRBV7-8 to TRBJ1-5; tentative D call: TRBD1 (5 bases). The germline gives CDR1 SGHVS, CDR2 FQNEAQ. The CDR3 runs 15 residues. CDR3: CASSLGAADSQPQHF. DNA of the CDR3: TGTGCCAGTAGCTTAGGGGCCGCCGACAGTCAGCCCCAGCATTTT.

Relative to its sample, this clonotype is medium-sized. The rearrangement joins TRBV19 to TRBJ2-3; TRBD2 might be the D (6 bases). Germline CDR1 reads LNHDA; CDR2 reads SQIVND (reference sequence). The CDR3 runs 16 residues. The V and J ends lost 5 bases and 3 bases respectively, with 18 bases between them. The CDR3 DNA reads TGTGCCAGTAGTCCAAGGGACGTCAGCGGGACAGATACGCAGTATTTT. This translates into CASSPRDVSGTDTQYF.

The chain carries TRBV14 and TRBJ2-1; D uncertain. Germline V CDR1 and CDR2: SGHDN, FVKESK. The CDR3 is made up of 12 amino acids. V shed 0 bases and J shed 6 bases, with 3 bases lying between them. The CDR3 region is CASSQDLNEQFF. Here the CDR3 DNA reads TGTGCCAGCAGCCAAGATCTCAATGAGCAGTTCTTC.

This clonotype is judged medium-sized. V and J are TRBV27 and TRBJ2-5, with 14 bases aligning to TRBD2. The ends lost 7 bases at V and 4 bases at J; junction bases unmatched: 2. The CDR3 contains 14 residues. The germline gives CDR1 MNHEY, CDR2 SMNVEV (reference sequence). CDR3 DNA: TGTGCCAGCACGACTAGCGGGGGGGGAGAGACCCAGTACTTC. This sequence encodes CASTTSGGGETQYF.

This clonotype is judged medium-sized. The chain uses TRBV7-3 and TRBJ1-1; D is unclear. The ends were cut back, 1 base at V and 2 bases at J, with 8 bases in the middle. Germline CDR1 reads SGHTA; CDR2 reads FQGTGA. This CDR3 is built from 14 residues. CDR3 in DNA: TGTGCCAGCAGCTTAATGGCGGTAAACACTGAAGCTTTCTTT. Encoded protein: CASSLMAVNTEAFF. Drawing the rest from reference TRBV7-3 and TRBJ1-1, the complete variable domain is GAGVSQTPSNKVTEKGKYVELRCDPISGHTALYWYRQSLGQGPEFLIYFQGTGAADDSGLPNDRFFAVRPEGSVSTLKIQRTERGDSAVYLCASSLMAVNTEAFFGQGTRLTVV.